This T cell receptor beta chain was recovered during a study of regulatory T cells in long-lasting Graves disease. To make TCR beta libraries, researchers used iRepertoire HTBI primers and Arm-PCR of CDR3 regions. TCRdb processed the multiplex PCR reads anew with MiXCR; each CDR3 protein has one entry. Here the sample spans over 500,000 distinct CDR3 sequences, roughly 16% being singletons. This clonotype was observed many times. V lost 5 bases, J lost 6 bases, and 22 bases stayed unmatched. The germline V gene has CDR1 DFQATT and CDR2 SNEGSKA (reference sequence). The CDR3 totals 18 residues. Specified time point: newly diagnosed GD, antithyroid drugs for less than 3 months. The TCR library was made from RNA that had been extracted from PBMCs in TRIzol. This same sample was also part of a study on T cells in Graves' hyperthyroidism and ophthalmopathy.

J is TRBJ2-7 and V is TRBV20-1; TRBD2 aligns across 10 bases. This TCR was recovered from a woman under 40 with Graves disease. This material consisted of peripheral blood mononuclear cells (PBMCs), taken at new diagnosis, from a patient treated with antithyroid drugs. This chain's CDR3 is CSARYTSGTGLRLLEQYF. The CDR3, as DNA: TGCAGTGCTCGTTACACTAGCGGGACGGGTCTTCGTTTACTCGAGCAGTACTTC.